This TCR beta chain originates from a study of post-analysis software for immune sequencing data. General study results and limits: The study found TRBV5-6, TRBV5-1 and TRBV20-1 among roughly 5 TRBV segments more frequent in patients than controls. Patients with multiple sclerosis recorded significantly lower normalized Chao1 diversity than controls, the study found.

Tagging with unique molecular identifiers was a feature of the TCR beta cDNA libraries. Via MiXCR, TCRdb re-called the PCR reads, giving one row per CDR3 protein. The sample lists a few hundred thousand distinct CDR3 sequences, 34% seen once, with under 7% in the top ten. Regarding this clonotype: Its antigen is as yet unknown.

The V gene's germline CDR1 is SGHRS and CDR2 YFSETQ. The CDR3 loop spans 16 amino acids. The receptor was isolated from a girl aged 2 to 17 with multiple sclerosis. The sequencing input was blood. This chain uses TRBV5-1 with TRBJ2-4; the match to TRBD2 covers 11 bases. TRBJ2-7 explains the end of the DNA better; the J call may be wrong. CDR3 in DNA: TGCGCCAGCAGCCAACTGACTAGCGGGGTTACCTACGAGCAGTACTTC. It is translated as CASSQLTSGVTYEQYF.